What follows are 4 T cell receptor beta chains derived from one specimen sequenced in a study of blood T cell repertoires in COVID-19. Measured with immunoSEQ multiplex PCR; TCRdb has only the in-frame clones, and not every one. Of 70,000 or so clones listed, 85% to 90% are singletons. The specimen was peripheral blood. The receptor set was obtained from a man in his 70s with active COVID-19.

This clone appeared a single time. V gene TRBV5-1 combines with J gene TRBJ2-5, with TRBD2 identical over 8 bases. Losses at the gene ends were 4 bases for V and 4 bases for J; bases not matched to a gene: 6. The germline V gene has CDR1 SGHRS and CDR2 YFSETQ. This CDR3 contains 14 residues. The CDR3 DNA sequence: TGCGCCAGCAGCAACCCCCGGGGGGGAGAGACCCAGTACTTC. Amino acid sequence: CASSNPRGGETQYF.

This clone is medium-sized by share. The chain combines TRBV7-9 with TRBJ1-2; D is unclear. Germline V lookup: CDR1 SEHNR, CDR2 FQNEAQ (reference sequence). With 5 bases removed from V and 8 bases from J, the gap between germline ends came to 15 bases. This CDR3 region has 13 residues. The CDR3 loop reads CASSPERGSGYTF. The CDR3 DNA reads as TGTGCCAGCAGCCCAGAAAGAGGGTCCGGCTACACCTTC.

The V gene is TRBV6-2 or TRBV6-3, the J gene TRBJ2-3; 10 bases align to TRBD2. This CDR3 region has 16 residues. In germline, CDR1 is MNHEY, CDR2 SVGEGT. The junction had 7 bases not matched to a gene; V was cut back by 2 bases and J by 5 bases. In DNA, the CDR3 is TGTGCCAGCAGTTACGTAGCGGGAGGCCCGGTAGATACGCAGTATTTT. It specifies CASSYVAGGPVDTQYF.

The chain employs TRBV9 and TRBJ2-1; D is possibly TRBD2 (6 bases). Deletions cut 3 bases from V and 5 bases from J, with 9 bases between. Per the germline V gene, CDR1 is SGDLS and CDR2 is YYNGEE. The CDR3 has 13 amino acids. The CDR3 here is CASSASAHNEQFF. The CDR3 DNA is TGTGCCAGCAGCGCTAGCGCCCACAATGAGCAGTTCTTC.